Below are 6 T cell receptor beta chains sequenced from a single sample in a study of spatial heterogeneity in lung cancer. MiXCR, run by TCRdb on the 5' RACE reads, gives a single entry per CDR3 protein. The sample comprises 5,000 to 6,500 distinct CDR3 sequences, around 2.7% of which are singletons, and approximately 24% rests with the top ten. As to time point: sample taken at primary tumor resection. Specimen: normal lung tissue next to the tumor, collected at surgery. The receptors here all came from a male donor with early-stage non-small cell lung cancer.

This clonotype is labeled as medium-sized. The chain joins TRBV20-1 to TRBJ2-3; D unclear. The CDR3 spans 11 residues. Trimming shortened V by 5 bases and J by 1 base, and 4 bases separated the two germline ends. Germline lookup yields CDR1 DFQATT and CDR2 SNEGSKA (reference sequence). The CDR3 here is CSASGTDTQYF. CDR3 DNA sequence: TGCAGTGCTTCCGGCACAGATACGCAGTATTTT.

This clonotype was counted many times. V gene TRBV5-1 combines with J gene TRBJ2-5; no firm D call. Germline V gene lookup returns CDR1 SGHRS and CDR2 YFSETQ. The CDR3 has 14 amino acids. Trimming cost V 0 bases and J 1 base, with 7 bases left between them. As DNA, the CDR3 is TGCGCCAGCAGCTTGGGTGGTTCCCAAGAGACCCAGTACTTC. This codes for CASSLGGSQETQYF. The whole variable domain, filled in from reference TRBV5-1 and TRBJ2-5, reads KAGVTQTPRYLIKTRGQQVTLSCSPISGHRSVSWYQQTPGQGLQFLFEYFSETQRNKGNFPGRFSGRQFSNSRSEMNVSTLELGDSALYLCASSLGGSQETQYFGPGTRLLVL.

This clonotype was detected many times. The chain employs TRBV6-2 or TRBV6-3 and TRBJ2-1; D is possibly TRBD1 or TRBD2 (5 bases each). Germline CDR1 MNHEY, CDR2 SVGEGT. This CDR3 is 13 amino acids long. V dropped 8 bases and J dropped 3 bases, with 11 bases sitting between them. CDR3 in DNA: TGTGCCAGCCGTCGGGGCCTCTACAATGAGCAGTTCTTC. Residues: CASRRGLYNEQFF.

In this sample, this clonotype turned up many times. V and J are TRBV7-9 and TRBJ1-2, with no clear D. Germline V gene lookup returns CDR1 SEHNR and CDR2 FQNEAQ (reference sequence). This CDR3 spans 12 amino acids. V was cut by 5 bases and J by 9 bases, with 13 bases left in between. As DNA, the CDR3 is TGTGCCAGCAGCCGGTGGGAGGATCGCTACACCTTC. Its translation: CASSRWEDRYTF.

This clonotype was detected many times. The chain employs TRBV19 and TRBJ2-3; D is unresolved. V lost 3 bases to trimming and J lost 4 bases, with 8 bases between them. The CDR3 spans 13 residues. The germline CDR1 and CDR2 sequences are LNHDA and SQIVND (reference sequence). The CDR3 reads CASSILVSDTQYF. CDR3 in DNA: TGTGCCAGTAGTATTCTCGTCTCAGATACGCAGTATTTT.

This clonotype was found many times. This chain uses TRBV29-1 with TRBJ2-5, with 7 bases that match TRBD1. The CDR3 length is 13 residues. V dropped 6 bases and J dropped 8; count of bases not matched to a gene: 12. The germline V gene has CDR1 SQVTM and CDR2 ANQGSEA. The CDR3 DNA reads TGCAGCGTAGATAACGACAGGGATGGTACCCAGTACTTC. Translated, it gives CSVDNDRDGTQYF. The entire variable domain, with the rest obtained from reference TRBV29-1 and TRBJ2-5, is as follows: SAVISQKPSRDICQRGTSLTIQCQVDSQVTMMFWYRQQPGQSLTLIATANQGSEATYESGFVIDKFPISRPNLTFSTLTVSNMSPEDSSIYLCSVDNDRDGTQYFGPGTRLLVL.